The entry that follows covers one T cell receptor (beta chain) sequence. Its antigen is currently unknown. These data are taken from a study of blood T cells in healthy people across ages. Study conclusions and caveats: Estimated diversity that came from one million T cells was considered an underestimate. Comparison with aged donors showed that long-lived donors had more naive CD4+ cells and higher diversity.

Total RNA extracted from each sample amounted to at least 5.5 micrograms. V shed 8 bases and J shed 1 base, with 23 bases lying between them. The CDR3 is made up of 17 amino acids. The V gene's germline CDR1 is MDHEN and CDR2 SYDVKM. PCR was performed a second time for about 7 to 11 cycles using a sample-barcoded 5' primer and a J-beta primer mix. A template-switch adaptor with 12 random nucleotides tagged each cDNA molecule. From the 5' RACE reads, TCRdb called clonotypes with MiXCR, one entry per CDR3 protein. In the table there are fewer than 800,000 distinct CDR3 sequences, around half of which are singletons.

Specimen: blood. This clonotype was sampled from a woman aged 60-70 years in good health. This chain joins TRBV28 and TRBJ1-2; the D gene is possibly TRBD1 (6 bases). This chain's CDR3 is CASALRFGGRVNYGYTF. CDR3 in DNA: TGTGCCAGCGCCCTTAGGTTCGGGGGCAGGGTTAACTATGGCTACACCTTC.